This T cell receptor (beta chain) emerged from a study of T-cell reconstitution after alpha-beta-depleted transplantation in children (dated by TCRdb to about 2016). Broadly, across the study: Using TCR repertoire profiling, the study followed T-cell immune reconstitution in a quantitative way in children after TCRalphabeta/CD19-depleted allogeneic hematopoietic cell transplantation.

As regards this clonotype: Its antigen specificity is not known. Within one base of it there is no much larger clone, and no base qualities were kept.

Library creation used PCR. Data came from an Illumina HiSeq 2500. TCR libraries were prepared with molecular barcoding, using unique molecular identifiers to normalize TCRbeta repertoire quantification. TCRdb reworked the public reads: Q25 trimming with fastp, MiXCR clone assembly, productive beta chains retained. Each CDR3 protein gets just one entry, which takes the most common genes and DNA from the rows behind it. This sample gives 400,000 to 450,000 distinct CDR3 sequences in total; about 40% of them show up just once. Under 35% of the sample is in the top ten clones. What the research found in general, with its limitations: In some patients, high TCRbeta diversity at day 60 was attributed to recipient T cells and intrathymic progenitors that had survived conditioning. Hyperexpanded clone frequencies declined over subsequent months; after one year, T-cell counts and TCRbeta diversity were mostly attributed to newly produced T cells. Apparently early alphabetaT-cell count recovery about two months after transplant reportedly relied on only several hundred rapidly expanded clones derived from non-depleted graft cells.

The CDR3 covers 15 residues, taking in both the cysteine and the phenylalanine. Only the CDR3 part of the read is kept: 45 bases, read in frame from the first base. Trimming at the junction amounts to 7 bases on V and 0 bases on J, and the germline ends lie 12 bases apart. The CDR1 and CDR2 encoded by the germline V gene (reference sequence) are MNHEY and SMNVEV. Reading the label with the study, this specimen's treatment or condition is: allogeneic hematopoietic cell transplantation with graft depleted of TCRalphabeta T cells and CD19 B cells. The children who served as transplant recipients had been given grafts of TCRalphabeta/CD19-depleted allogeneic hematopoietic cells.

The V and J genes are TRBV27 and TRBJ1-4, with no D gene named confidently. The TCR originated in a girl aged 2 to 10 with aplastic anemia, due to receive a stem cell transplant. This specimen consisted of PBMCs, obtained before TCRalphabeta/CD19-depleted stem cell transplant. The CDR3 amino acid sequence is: CASTRGYATNEKLFF. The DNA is TGTGCCAGCACTCGGGGTTATGCAACTAATGAAAAACTGTTTTTT.